The 11 T cell receptor beta chains in this list originate from one sample, sequenced in a study of spatial heterogeneity in lung cancer. These receptors are not linked to any known antigen. TCRdb recomputed calls from the 5' RACE reads with MiXCR, one row per CDR3 protein. The data hold 6,900 or so distinct CDR3 sequences, with 12% observed a single time. Time point defined: sample taken at primary tumor resection. Study observations and caveats: Counts that tracked tumor mutation counts were those of expanded intratumoral alpha and beta TCRs.

The specimen comprised lung tumor tissue, sampled at surgery. All receptors come from a male donor with early-stage non-small cell lung cancer.

This clonotype appeared many times. V usage is TRBV11-2 and J usage is TRBJ2-7; 7 bases line up with TRBD1. V shed 4 bases and J 6 bases; nucleotides not matched to a gene: 15. The CDR3 is made up of 16 amino acids. Germline-derived CDR1 and CDR2 are SGHAT and FQNNGV. CDR3 DNA sequence: TGTGCCAGCAGCTGGTTGACAGGGTCGACCCTCGGCGAGCAGTACTTC. This translates into CASSWLTGSTLGEQYF.

This clonotype was observed at least ten times. The chain joins TRBV18 to TRBJ2-7, with 10 bases lining up with TRBD2. The trim removed 3 bases at V and 2 bases at J, leaving 4 bases unmatched. The length of the CDR3 is 15 residues. In germline, CDR1 is KGHSH, CDR2 LQKENI. CDR3 DNA sequence: TGTGCCAGCTCACCCAGACTAGCGGGTACCTACGAGCAGTACTTC. Amino acids: CASSPRLAGTYEQYF.

This clonotype counts as large (0.1 to 1%). The V and J genes are TRBV20-1 and TRBJ2-6; D is unclear. Per germline, CDR1 DFQATT and CDR2 SNEGSKA (reference sequence). The CDR3 sequence is 14 residues long. V was trimmed by 6 bases and J by 0 bases, leaving 9 bases between them. The chain's CDR3 is CSASQDSGANVLTF. The CDR3 DNA reads TGCAGTGCCAGCCAGGACTCTGGGGCCAACGTCCTGACTTTC.

This clonotype was counted ten times or more. This chain joins TRBV10-3 and TRBJ2-5, with 7 bases matching TRBD1. In germline, CDR1 is ENHRY, CDR2 SYGVKD. Trimming removed 5 bases from V and 4 bases from J; junction bases left unmatched: 7. This CDR3 is 14 amino acids long. For the CDR3, the DNA is TGTGCCATCAGTCCCGACAGGGTTGGAGAGACCCAGTACTTC. Translation: CAISPDRVGETQYF.

This clonotype showed up just a few times. J is TRBJ2-3 and V is TRBV6-5; D gene unclear. The germline V gene has CDR1 MNHEY and CDR2 SVGAGI. The CDR3 sequence is 17 residues long. V was shortened by 5 bases and J by 2 bases, with 20 bases between the two germline ends. As DNA, the CDR3 is TGTGCCAGCAGTCTCCCCCCGCGTGGATGGCCCACAGATACGCAGTATTTT. This translates into CASSLPPRGWPTDTQYF.

This clonotype was observed many times. The chain carries TRBV7-9 and TRBJ1-2; D gene ambiguous. Germline V CDR1 and CDR2: SEHNR, FQNEAQ (reference sequence). The V end lost 4 bases, the J end lost 0 bases, and 12 bases lay between the germline ends. The CDR3 sequence is 15 residues long. CDR3 sequence (DNA): TGTGCCAGCAGCTCATCAGGAAAAGCTAACTATGGCTACACCTTC. Translation: CASSSSGKANYGYTF.

This chain links TRBV3-1 with TRBJ1-2, with D possibly matching TRBD1 (5 bases). The CDR3 is made up of 16 amino acids. Germline V gene sequence: CDR1 LGHDT, CDR2 YNNKEL (reference sequence). Trimming shortened V by 2 bases and J by 4 bases, and 17 bases separated the two germline ends. CDR3 sequence: CASSQSPRGGTYGYTF. The DNA of the CDR3 is TGTGCCAGCAGCCAATCCCCCCGGGGAGGGACCTATGGCTACACCTTC.

The rearrangement joins TRBV21-1 to TRBJ1-1; the table's TRBD1 call for D was not verified on the DNA. TRBV21-1 is classified as a pseudogene. The CDR3 contains 13 residues. CDR3 residues: CASTLRGAPEAFF. DNA for the CDR3: TGTGCCAGCACCCTAAGGGGAGCACCGGAAGCTTTCTTT.

In this sample, this clonotype turned up many times. This chain uses TRBV11-2 with TRBJ2-1; D call uncertain. The V gene lost 3 bases and the J gene lost 6 bases, with 9 bases spanning the gap. This CDR3 spans 13 amino acids. The germline V gene encodes CDR1 SGHAT and CDR2 FQNNGV. CDR3 residues: CASSFRESNEQFF. In DNA, the CDR3 is TGTGCCAGCAGCTTCCGTGAGAGCAATGAGCAGTTCTTC.

The gene calls are TRBV5-1 and TRBJ1-4; a weak D match, TRBD1 (5 bases). Trimming took 7 bases from V and 12 from J, leaving 22 bases between them. This CDR3 comprises 14 residues. Germline CDR1 reads SGHRS; CDR2 reads YFSETQ. Here the CDR3 DNA reads TGCGCCAGCGCCTTCGGGGACTGGGCGGATGAACTGTTTTTT. Its protein product is CASAFGDWADELFF. Drawing the rest from reference TRBV5-1 and TRBJ1-4, the complete variable domain is KAGVTQTPRYLIKTRGQQVTLSCSPISGHRSVSWYQQTPGQGLQFLFEYFSETQRNKGNFPGRFSGRQFSNSRSEMNVSTLELGDSALYLCASAFGDWADELFFGSGTQLSVL.

At least ten counts were recorded for this clonotype. The chain has TRBV28 and TRBJ2-3; 8 bases line up with TRBD1. V trimming: 6 bases; J trimming: 8 bases; junction bases outside the gene matches: 10. The CDR3 is 14 residues long. Looked up from germline, CDR1 is MDHEN and CDR2 is SYDVKM. The CDR3 spells CASRAGTGDLTQYF. The CDR3 coding sequence is TGTGCCAGCAGAGCCGGGACAGGTGACCTTACGCAGTATTTT.